Shown below are 15 T cell receptor beta chains from a single sample sequenced in a study of breast tumors, draining lymph nodes, adjacent tissues. The lymph nodes were axillary draining lymph nodes from breast cancer patients. TCRdb re-analysed the multiplex PCR reads in MiXCR, keeping a single row per CDR3 protein. The table has fewer than 140,000 distinct CDR3 sequences, roughly 29% seen once. Source material: axillary lymph node tissue. These receptor sequences come from a female donor with breast cancer. Some clones in this sample may be carry-over from other donors' samples.

This clonotype was seen ten or more times. The chain joins TRBV7-9 to TRBJ1-5; D possibly corresponds to TRBD1 (5 bases). The CDR3 sequence is 15 residues long. The V and J ends lost 1 base and 5 bases respectively, with 12 bases between them. The V gene's germline CDR1 is SEHNR and CDR2 FQNEAQ (reference sequence). The CDR3 DNA is TGTGCCAGCAGCTTAGGCGGGGGTGCGCATCAGCCCCAGCATTTT. It codes for CASSLGGGAHQPQHF.

The CDR3 DNA reads as TGTGCCAGCAGCGTAGTGGGGGTGGAGACCCAGTACTTC. This encodes CASSVVGVETQYF. The rearrangement links TRBV9 to TRBJ2-5, with D possibly called TRBD1 or TRBD2 (5 bases each). The V gene's germline CDR1 is SGDLS and CDR2 YYNGEE. V was cut by 0 bases and J by 5 bases, with 8 bases left in between. The CDR3 totals 13 residues.

In regard to this clonotype: Just one base apart from a much larger clone, this may be a read error. Because the CDR3 is missing its conserved closing phenylalanine or tryptophan, this is likely a read error. V gene TRBV14 combines with J gene TRBJ2-5; D gene unclear. CDR3 length equals 13 residues. Trimming took 4 bases from V and 7 from J, leaving 13 bases between them. Germline V gene sequence: CDR1 SGHDN, CDR2 FVKESK. CDR3 nucleotides: TGTGCCAGCAGCCTCGAAATTTATGGGACCCAGTACTCC. Translating gives CASSLEIYGTQYS.

With respect to this clonotype: At one boundary the junction diverges from the germline segment, which might be a read error. The J gene is TRBJ2-7, the V gene TRBV5-1; the match to TRBD1 covers 9 bases. The CDR3 consists of 13 residues. Germline-derived CDR1 and CDR2 are SGHRS and YFSETQ. The DNA of the CDR3 is TGCGCCAGTACGACAGGGGGTACCTACGACCAGTACTTC. Translated, it gives CASTTGGTYDQYF.

This clonotype was counted many times. The chain employs TRBV6-5 and TRBJ2-7, with D tentatively TRBD1 or TRBD2 (5 bases each). Germline CDR1 MNHEY, CDR2 SVGAGI. V was cut by 0 bases and J by 2 bases, with 11 bases left in between. CDR3 size: 15 residues. The CDR3 region has the DNA TGTGCCAGCAGTTACTCTGGGGGTTCCCCCTACGAGCAGTACTTC. Translation gives CASSYSGGSPYEQYF.

This clonotype was seen at least ten times. The chain joins TRBV7-2 to TRBJ2-5; a possible D gene is TRBD2 (6 bases). Between the trimmed V and J ends, which lost 5 bases and 0 bases, there was a span of 13 bases. The CDR3 covers 15 residues. The germline V gene has CDR1 SGHTA and CDR2 FQGNSA. CDR3 DNA sequence: TGTGCCAGCAGCCCTCTGGCGGGGTACCAAGAGACCCAGTACTTC. Its protein product is CASSPLAGYQETQYF.

This clonotype has a count of ten or more. The gene calls are TRBV6-2 or TRBV6-3 and TRBJ1-2; D is possibly TRBD1 (6 bases). With 7 bases removed from V and 4 bases from J, the gap between germline ends came to 22 bases. The CDR3 is 16 residues long. The germline CDR1 and CDR2 sequences are MNHEY and SVGEGT. CDR3 nucleotides: TGTGCCAGCACACCTTACCCGCAGGGGACCCCCTATGGCTACACCTTC. Its protein product is CASTPYPQGTPYGYTF.

The table lists this clonotype with a few counts. A single base separates this from a much larger clone, so it may be a read error. This sequence joins TRBV5-1 and TRBJ2-1; the match to TRBD2 covers 14 bases. V dropped 3 bases and J dropped 7; count of bases not matched to a gene: 6. This CDR3 comprises 16 residues. Per germline, CDR1 SGHRS and CDR2 YFSETQ. Here the CDR3 DNA reads TGCGCCAGCAGCTGGGGGACTAGCGGGAGCAGTAATGAGCAGTTCTTC. It encodes CASSWGTSGSSNEQFF.

V gene TRBV19 combines with J gene TRBJ1-1; D is possibly TRBD1 (6 bases). The CDR3 covers 14 residues. Germline values: CDR1 LNHDA, CDR2 SQIVND (reference sequence). V lost 3 bases and J lost 4, with 12 bases in between. CDR3 DNA: TGTGCCAGTAGTATTGGGGGCGCGGGCACTGAAGCTTTCTTT. This translates into CASSIGGAGTEAFF.

This clonotype was observed a few times. One base away lies a much larger clone, so this may be a sequencing read error. V is TRBV6-6 and J is TRBJ1-2; D possibly corresponds to TRBD1 (5 bases). The germline V gene has CDR1 MNHNY and CDR2 SVGAGI (reference sequence). This CDR3 comprises 14 residues. V lost 4 bases and J lost 8, with 17 bases in between. Written as DNA, the CDR3 is TGTGCCAGCAGTTCCTCGAGCCAGGGAGGGGGCTACACCTTC. Translation: CASSSSSQGGGYTF.

This clonotype was detected ten times or more. The chain recombines TRBV19 with TRBJ2-1, with 9 bases identical to TRBD1. The CDR3 has 15 amino acids. Germline lookup yields CDR1 LNHDA and CDR2 SQIVND (reference sequence). V trimming: 5 bases; J trimming: 4 bases; junction bases outside the gene matches: 6. This CDR3 is CASSSEDRGYNEQFF. In DNA, the CDR3 is TGTGCCAGTAGTTCTGAGGACAGGGGTTACAATGAGCAGTTCTTC.

There are a few counts of this clonotype. Since a much larger clone is just one base distant, this may be a read error. V usage is TRBV12-3 or TRBV12-4 and J usage is TRBJ2-2; 11 bases agree with TRBD2. This CDR3 has 15 amino acids. CDR3 nucleotide sequence: TGTGCCAGCAGTTCTAGCGGGAGGAACACCAGGGAGCTGTTTTTT. It specifies CASSSSGRNTRELFF.

This clonotype appeared many times. Being one base from a much bigger clone, this may be a read error. No conserved phenylalanine or tryptophan is present at the end of the CDR3, so a read error is the likely explanation. No DNA is shown, since the ends of the CDR3 on it are uncertain; the CDR3 is the one TCRdb lists. This chain uses TRBV20-1 with TRBJ2-7; the table's D call, TRBD2, has no DNA check behind it. CDR1 is DFQATT, CDR2 SNEGSKA, per germline (reference sequence). Ends included, the CDR3 has 12 residues. The CDR3 sequence is CSAKIQGLAAAL.

With regard to this clonotype: One end of the junction is discordant with germline, which a read error may explain. The rearrangement links TRBV7-6 to TRBJ2-3; TRBD1 or TRBD2 may be the D gene (5 bases each). CDR1 and CDR2 (germline): SGHVS, FNYEAQ. This CDR3 is 13 amino acids long. The CDR3 region is CACSPRGTDMQYF. CDR3 sequence (DNA): TGTGCCTGCAGCCCTCGGGGCACAGATATGCAGTATTTT.

The table lists this clonotype with many counts. The V and J genes are TRBV20-1 and TRBJ2-1; perhaps TRBD1 as D (5 bases). Trimming left V 1 base short and J 12 bases short, with 19 bases between. The germline V gene has CDR1 DFQATT and CDR2 SNEGSKA (reference sequence). The CDR3 loop spans 14 amino acids. CDR3 sequence (DNA): TGCAGTGCTAGAGCTCGGCAGGGCGGCGGTGGGCAGTTCTTC. Encoded protein: CSARARQGGGGQFF.